The rows below give T cell receptor beta chains drawn from one sample of a study of regulatory T cells in long-lasting Graves disease. A single record per CDR3 protein comes from TCRdb applying MiXCR to the multiplex PCR reads. The table lists around 450,000 distinct CDR3 sequences, roughly 21% of them singletons, with roughly 7% in the top ten. The specimen was peripheral blood mononuclear cells (PBMCs), collected when the disease was refractory, from a patient treated with antithyroid drugs. Every receptor here comes from a female donor with Graves disease. Each CDR3 is given with its conserved first and last residue. A D gene is named only where the DNA matches it firmly. Size values are once, few and many counts, or a class for expanded clones, and some rows have none.

clone_size: few; d_call: .; j_call: TRBJ1-1; v_call: TRBV6-5; cdr3_nt: TGTGCCAGCAGTTACTCGTCGGGTTCTGAAGCTTTCTTT; cdr3_aa: CASSYSSGSEAFF
clone_size: .; d_call: TRBD1; j_call: TRBJ1-2; v_call: TRBV18; cdr3_nt: TGTGCCAGCTCACCAACCGGACAGGGTGGCTATGGCTACACCTTC; cdr3_aa: CASSPTGQGGYGYTF
clone_size: once; d_call: .; j_call: TRBJ1-1; v_call: TRBV5-1; cdr3_nt: TGCGCCAGCAGACCGGGACGGCTGGCGAAGCTGGCTTTCTTT; cdr3_aa: CASRPGRLAKLAFF
clone_size: few; d_call: .; j_call: TRBJ2-5; v_call: TRBV7-2; cdr3_nt: TGTGCCAGCAGCTCCCCCGGGACTGCACACGAGACCCAGTACTTC; cdr3_aa: CASSSPGTAHETQYF
clone_size: many; d_call: TRBD1; j_call: TRBJ1-1; v_call: TRBV2; cdr3_nt: TGTGCCAGCAGCCAGGACAGGGGTTTACTTGAAGCTTTCTTT; cdr3_aa: CASSQDRGLLEAFF
clone_size: .; d_call: .; j_call: TRBJ1-1; v_call: TRBV19; cdr3_nt: TGTGCCAGTAGTGACTCCGGGGCGAACACTGAAGCTTTCTTT; cdr3_aa: CASSDSGANTEAFF
clone_size: many; d_call: .; j_call: TRBJ2-7; v_call: TRBV7-2; cdr3_nt: TGTGCCAGCAGCTTAGTCGGGGGTGAAGAGCAGTACTTC; cdr3_aa: CASSLVGGEEQYF
clone_size: many; d_call: .; j_call: TRBJ1-6; v_call: TRBV6-1; cdr3_nt: TGTGCCAGCAGACCGCTACAGGGAGGAACCTATAATTCACCCCTCCACTTT; cdr3_aa: CASRPLQGGTYNSPLHF
clone_size: many; d_call: .; j_call: TRBJ1-1; v_call: TRBV7-2; cdr3_nt: TGTGCCAGCAGCTCCTACATGGGCACTGAAGCTTTCTTT; cdr3_aa: CASSSYMGTEAFF
clone_size: many; d_call: .; j_call: TRBJ1-5; v_call: TRBV12-3/TRBV12-4; cdr3_nt: TGTGCCAGCAGTCCTAGCAATCAGCCCCAGCATTTT; cdr3_aa: CASSPSNQPQHF
clone_size: .; d_call: .; j_call: TRBJ1-6; v_call: TRBV6-1; cdr3_nt: TGTGCCAGCAGTGAGGCCCTGAAGGGAAATTCACCCCTCCACTTT; cdr3_aa: CASSEALKGNSPLHF
clone_size: many; d_call: TRBD2; j_call: TRBJ2-7; v_call: TRBV12-3/TRBV12-4; cdr3_nt: TGTGCCAGCACCGGACTAGCGGGAGGACATTACGAGCAGTACTTC; cdr3_aa: CASTGLAGGHYEQYF
clone_size: many; d_call: .; j_call: TRBJ1-2; v_call: TRBV2; cdr3_nt: TGTGCCAGCAGTGAGGCAGGGAGAGATGGCTACACCTTC; cdr3_aa: CASSEAGRDGYTF
clone_size: many; d_call: .; j_call: TRBJ2-7; v_call: TRBV28; cdr3_nt: TGTGCCAGCACCTCCAGGGGCTCCTACGAGCAGTACTTC; cdr3_aa: CASTSRGSYEQYF
clone_size: many; d_call: TRBD1; j_call: TRBJ1-1; v_call: TRBV12-3/TRBV12-4; cdr3_nt: TGTGCCAGCACCTCGACAGGGAAAACTGAAGCTTTCTTT; cdr3_aa: CASTSTGKTEAFF
clone_size: many; d_call: TRBD2; j_call: TRBJ2-7; v_call: TRBV5-5; cdr3_nt: TGTGCCAGCAGCTTGACTAGCGGGAACTCCTACGAGCAGTACTTC; cdr3_aa: CASSLTSGNSYEQYF
clone_size: .; d_call: .; j_call: TRBJ2-2; v_call: TRBV4-2; cdr3_nt: TGTGCCAGCAGCCCAGAGGCCCGGGTTTCCACCGGGGAGCTGTTTTTT; cdr3_aa: CASSPEARVSTGELFF
clone_size: few; d_call: TRBD1; j_call: TRBJ1-2; v_call: TRBV19; cdr3_nt: TGTGCCAGTAGTCCCCAGGGGGCGCCGACTAACTATGGCTACACCTTC; cdr3_aa: CASSPQGAPTNYGYTF
clone_size: many; d_call: .; j_call: TRBJ1-1; v_call: TRBV10-3; cdr3_nt: TGTGCCATCAGTGAGTCGCCGACACTAACTGAAGCTTTCTTT; cdr3_aa: CAISESPTLTEAFF
clone_size: many; d_call: .; j_call: TRBJ1-1; v_call: TRBV3-1; cdr3_nt: TGTGCCAGCAGCCACCGGACGGAGAACACTGAAGCTTTCTTT; cdr3_aa: CASSHRTENTEAFF
clone_size: few; d_call: TRBD2; j_call: TRBJ2-3; v_call: TRBV11-2; cdr3_nt: TGTGCCAGCAGCTGGACTAGCGGGACTGATACGCAGTATTTT; cdr3_aa: CASSWTSGTDTQYF
clone_size: many; d_call: .; j_call: TRBJ1-2; v_call: TRBV27; cdr3_nt: TGTGCCAGCAGTTTAGAGGGACTAAATGGCTACACCTTC; cdr3_aa: CASSLEGLNGYTF
clone_size: many; d_call: .; j_call: TRBJ2-5; v_call: TRBV20-1; cdr3_nt: TGCAGTGCTAGTGTAACCACTAGCACAGAGACCCAGTACTTC; cdr3_aa: CSASVTTSTETQYF
clone_size: many; d_call: TRBD2; j_call: TRBJ2-7; v_call: TRBV12-3/TRBV12-4; cdr3_nt: TGTGCCAGCATGAGTAGCGGGAGGGATTACTACGAGCAGTACTTC; cdr3_aa: CASMSSGRDYYEQYF